One and the same sample provided the 20 T cell receptor beta chains below, sequenced in a study of neoadjuvant nivolumab and ipilimumab in lung cancer. Clones were sequenced by immunoSEQ multiplex PCR, and TCRdb holds only the in-frame ones, with some missing. This sample has 44,000 or so clones; around 89% occur once, and the top ten carry 3% to 4%. The starting material was blood, obtained before neoadjuvant nivolumab, alone or with ipilimumab. The receptors were gathered from an adult with non-small cell lung cancer. Some clones in this sample may be carry-over from other donors' samples.

The chain carries TRBV19 and TRBJ2-1; perhaps TRBD2 as D (5 bases). Germline loops: CDR1 LNHDA, CDR2 SQIVND (reference sequence). The V gene lost 4 bases and the J gene lost 9 bases, with 10 bases spanning the gap. The CDR3 length is 12 residues. CDR3 sequence reads: CASSTDYGEQFF. CDR3 DNA sequence: TGTGCCAGTAGTACCGACTACGGTGAGCAGTTCTTC.

J is TRBJ1-4 and V is TRBV4-3; possibly TRBD1 for D (6 bases). With 1 base removed from V and 8 bases from J, the gap between germline ends came to 11 bases. Per the germline V gene, CDR1 is LGHNA and CDR2 is YSLEER. CDR3 size: 14 residues. CDR3 nucleotide sequence: TGCGCCAGCAGCCAAGTGGGGGCGGGGGAAAAACTGTTTTTT. It translates to CASSQVGAGEKLFF.

This sequence joins TRBV7-9 and TRBJ2-1, with D unresolved. Germline V gene lookup returns CDR1 SEHNR and CDR2 FQNEAQ (reference sequence). V shed 8 bases and J shed 9 bases, with 20 bases lying between them. CDR3 length: 14 amino acids. The CDR3 sequence: CASAWTAGLGEQFF. The CDR3 DNA reads as TGTGCCAGCGCCTGGACGGCAGGCCTGGGTGAGCAGTTCTTC.

This clone has a handful of counts. The V call is TRBV5-1, the J call TRBJ1-5; TRBD1 is a possible D gene (5 bases). The CDR3 spans 14 residues. Trimming took 0 bases from V and 6 from J, leaving 10 bases between them. Germline V gives CDR1 SGHRS, CDR2 YFSETQ. The DNA of the CDR3 is TGCGCCAGCAGCTTGGGACAGAGAGGTCAGCCCCAGCATTTT. It encodes CASSLGQRGQPQHF. Full variable domain (outside the CDR3, taken from reference TRBV5-1 and TRBJ1-5): KAGVTQTPRYLIKTRGQQVTLSCSPISGHRSVSWYQQTPGQGLQFLFEYFSETQRNKGNFPGRFSGRQFSNSRSEMNVSTLELGDSALYLCASSLGQRGQPQHFGDGTRLSIL.

The chain joins TRBV7-3 to TRBJ2-3, with D possibly matching TRBD2 (5 bases). CDR3 length: 14 residues. V was clipped by 4 bases and J by 4 bases, with 12 bases between them. Per the germline V gene, CDR1 is SGHTA and CDR2 is FQGTGA. The CDR3 protein is CASSSNSGSDTQYF. CDR3 DNA: TGTGCCAGCAGCTCTAACAGCGGATCAGATACGCAGTATTTT.

Regarding this clone: Other DNA sequences in the same sample also yield this CDR3. V and J are TRBV18 and TRBJ2-2, with 9 bases aligning to TRBD2. The V gene end was trimmed by 2 bases and the J gene end by 1 base; junction bases not matched to a gene: 2. The CDR3 consists of 16 residues. Germline V gene sequence: CDR1 KGHSH, CDR2 LQKENI. CDR3 bases: TGTGCCAGCTCACCATTGACTAGCGGGAACACCGGGGAGCTGTTTTTT. Its protein product is CASSPLTSGNTGELFF.

The J gene is TRBJ2-1, the V gene TRBV19; perhaps D is TRBD1 or TRBD2 (5 bases each). Trimming shortened V by 5 bases and J by 2 bases, and 13 bases separated the two germline ends. This CDR3 has 15 amino acids. Germline-derived CDR1 and CDR2 are LNHDA and SQIVND (reference sequence). CDR3 nucleotide sequence: TGTGCCAGTAGTGGCCTGGGGACCACCTACAATGAGCAGTTCTTC. Residues: CASSGLGTTYNEQFF.

CDR3 region: CASSPPGLALNTGELFF. The CDR3 DNA is TGCGCCAGCAGCCCTCCGGGACTAGCACTGAACACCGGGGAGCTGTTTTTT. V and J are TRBV5-1 and TRBJ2-2; 9 bases align to TRBD2. Trimming at V came to 4 bases and at J to 1 base, leaving 8 bases not matched to a gene. The CDR3 consists of 17 residues. Looked up from germline, CDR1 is SGHRS and CDR2 is YFSETQ.

This clone has more than one count but fewer than ten. The V and J genes are TRBV7-6 and TRBJ1-1; no reliable D call. V was trimmed by 2 bases and J by 1 base, leaving 8 bases between them. Germline lookup yields CDR1 SGHVS and CDR2 FNYEAQ. CDR3 length equals 14 residues. The CDR3 DNA follows: TGTGCCAGCAGCTTATTTGGGCAGAACACTGAAGCTTTCTTT. Encoded protein: CASSLFGQNTEAFF.

V is TRBV14 and J is TRBJ2-2; D unclear. Trimming stripped 10 bases from V and 7 bases from J, with 13 bases between. CDR3 size: 12 residues. CDR1 is SGHDN, CDR2 FVKESK, per germline. This CDR3 reads CATTYRFGELFF. CDR3 nucleotide sequence: TGTGCCACCACCTATCGGTTCGGGGAGCTGTTTTTT.

This clone was seen only once. The gene calls are TRBV5-8 and TRBJ1-3, with D unresolved. Trimming shortened V by 5 bases and J by 2 bases, and 11 bases separated the two germline ends. Per germline, CDR1 SGHTS and CDR2 YDEGEE. The length of the CDR3 is 14 residues. CDR3 sequence (DNA): TGTGCCAGCAGGTGGCGAGGGACTGGAAACACCATATATTTT. This codes for CASRWRGTGNTIYF.

This chain links TRBV11-3 with TRBJ2-1; 9 bases match TRBD2. With 5 bases clipped from V and 4 bases from J, the junction kept 6 bases outside the gene matches. CDR3 length: 15 amino acids. Per the germline V gene, CDR1 is SGHNT and CDR2 is YENEEA. The CDR3 region is CASSRASGMYNEQFF. DNA for the CDR3: TGTGCCAGCAGCCGCGCTAGCGGGATGTACAATGAGCAGTTCTTC. The variable domain in full, with the rest retrieved from reference TRBV11-3 and TRBJ2-1, is EAGVVQSPRYKIIEKKQPVAFWCNPISGHNTLYWYLQNLGQGPELLIRYENEEAVDDSQLPKDRFSAERLKGVDSTLKIQPAELGDSAVYLCASSRASGMYNEQFFGPGTRLTVL.

The CDR3 spells CASSLEGREQFF. The CDR3 DNA follows: TGCGCCAGCAGCTTGGAGGGTCGGGAGCAGTTCTTC. The chain uses TRBV5-1 and TRBJ2-1; D gene ambiguous. The germline CDR1 and CDR2 sequences are SGHRS and YFSETQ. Trimming left V 0 bases short and J 10 bases short, with 8 bases between. CDR3 size: 12 residues.

This sequence joins TRBV5-1 and TRBJ1-5, with D perhaps TRBD1 (5 bases). Germline CDR1 SGHRS, CDR2 YFSETQ. Trimming cost V 4 bases and J 1 base, with 12 bases left between them. The CDR3 has 15 amino acids. CDR3 sequence (DNA): TGCGCCAGCAGCCCTCAGGGTTACAGCAATCAGCCCCAGCATTTT. Protein: CASSPQGYSNQPQHF.

The J gene is TRBJ2-1, the V gene TRBV10-3; TRBD1 matches at 9 bases. CDR3 length equals 13 residues. The germline CDR1 and CDR2 sequences are ENHRY and SYGVKD. The V segment lost 9 bases and the J segment 5 bases; nucleotides outside the gene matches: 5. The CDR3 loop reads CAIEGQGDNEQFF. As DNA, the CDR3 is TGTGCCATAGAGGGACAGGGCGACAATGAGCAGTTCTTC.

The chain combines TRBV5-1 with TRBJ2-1; 7 bases are shared with TRBD1. Germline V gene lookup returns CDR1 SGHRS and CDR2 YFSETQ. V was clipped by 3 bases and J by 3 bases; unmatched bases: 6. The CDR3 length is 15 residues. CDR3 coding DNA: TGCGCCAGCAGCTCGACAGGGATAAGCTACAATGAGCAGTTCTTC. Protein product: CASSSTGISYNEQFF.

CDR3 bases: TGTGCCAGCAGCTCCCCTGGGGGACGGTACAATGAGCAGTTCTTC. Translated, it gives CASSSPGGRYNEQFF. The chain recombines TRBV7-9 with TRBJ2-1; TRBD1 or TRBD2 may be the D gene (5 bases each). Trimming removed 4 bases from V and 4 bases from J, with 14 bases in between. CDR3 size: 15 residues. The germline V gene encodes CDR1 SEHNR and CDR2 FQNEAQ (reference sequence).

As for this clone: The junction departs from germline at one end; a sequencing error may be responsible. The rearrangement uses TRBV7-7 and TRBJ2-5; D ambiguous. CDR3 length: 13 amino acids. Germline V gene data show CDR1 as SSHAT and CDR2 as FNYEAQ (reference sequence). The CDR3: CASSLIDQETQYF. The DNA for the CDR3 is TGTGCTAGCAGCTTAATCGATCAGGAGACCCAGTACTTC.

The rearrangement links TRBV25-1 to TRBJ2-7; 7 positions agree with TRBD1. The V gene's germline CDR1 is MGHDK and CDR2 SYGVNS. Trimming removed 4 bases from V and 0 bases from J; junction bases left unmatched: 9. CDR3 length: 16 residues. The CDR3 sequence: CASSAAGTASSYEQYF. CDR3 DNA sequence: TGTGCCAGCAGTGCTGCCGGGACAGCCAGCTCCTACGAGCAGTACTTC.

The chain combines TRBV11-2 with TRBJ2-3; unclear D gene. The CDR3 loop spans 11 amino acids. V dropped 1 base and J dropped 5 bases, with 1 base sitting between them. CDR1 SGHAT and CDR2 FQNNGV come from the germline V gene. The CDR3 reads CASSLVDTQYF. DNA for the CDR3: TGTGCCAGCAGCTTAGTAGATACGCAGTATTTT.